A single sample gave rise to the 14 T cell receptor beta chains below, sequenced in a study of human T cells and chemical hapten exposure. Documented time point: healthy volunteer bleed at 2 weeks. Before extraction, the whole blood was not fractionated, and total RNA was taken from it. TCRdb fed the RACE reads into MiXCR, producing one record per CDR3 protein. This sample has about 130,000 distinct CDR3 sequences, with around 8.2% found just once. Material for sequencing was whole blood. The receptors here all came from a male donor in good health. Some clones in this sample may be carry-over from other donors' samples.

In nucleotides, the CDR3 is TGTGCCAGCTCACCACCCCGGGGCCAAAACAATGAGCAGTTCTTC. It yields the protein CASSPPRGQNNEQFF. The chain combines TRBV18 with TRBJ2-1, with D tentatively TRBD1 or TRBD2 (5 bases each). The V end was cut by 0 bases, the J end by 5 bases, with 11 bases between. The germline gives CDR1 KGHSH, CDR2 LQKENI. This CDR3 spans 15 amino acids.

The CDR3 coding sequence is TGTGCCAGCAGCTGGAATTCACCCCTCCACTTT. Protein: CASSWNSPLHF. The chain uses TRBV5-5 and TRBJ1-6; unclear D gene. Germline V lookup: CDR1 SGHKS, CDR2 YYEKEE (reference sequence). This CDR3 has 11 residues. Trimming removed 3 bases at V and 7 bases at J, with 2 bases between. The full variable domain, completed using reference TRBV5-5 and TRBJ1-6, is DAGVTQSPTHLIKTRGQQVTLRCSPISGHKSVSWYQQVLGQGPQFIFQYYEKEERGRGNFPDRFSARQFPNYSSELNVNALLLGDSALYLCASSWNSPLHFGNGTRLTVT.

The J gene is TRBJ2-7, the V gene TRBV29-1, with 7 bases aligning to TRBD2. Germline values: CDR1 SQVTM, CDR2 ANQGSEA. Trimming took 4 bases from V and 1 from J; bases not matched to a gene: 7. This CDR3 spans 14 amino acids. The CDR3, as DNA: TGCAGCGTTGCGGGAGGCATGGAATCCTACGAGCAGTACTTC. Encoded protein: CSVAGGMESYEQYF.

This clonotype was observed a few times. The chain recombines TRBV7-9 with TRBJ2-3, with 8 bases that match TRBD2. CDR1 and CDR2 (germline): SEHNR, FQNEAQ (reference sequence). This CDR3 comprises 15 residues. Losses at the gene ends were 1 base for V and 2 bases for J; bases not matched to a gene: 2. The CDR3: CASSLVAGLTDTQYF. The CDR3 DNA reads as TGTGCCAGCAGCTTAGTAGCGGGGCTCACAGATACGCAGTATTTT. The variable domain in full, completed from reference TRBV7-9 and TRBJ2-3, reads DTGVSQNPRHKITKRGQNVTFRCDPISEHNRLYWYRQTLGQGPEFLTYFQNEAQLEKSRLLSDRFSAERPKGSFSTLEIQRTEQGDSAMYLCASSLVAGLTDTQYFGPGTRLTVL.

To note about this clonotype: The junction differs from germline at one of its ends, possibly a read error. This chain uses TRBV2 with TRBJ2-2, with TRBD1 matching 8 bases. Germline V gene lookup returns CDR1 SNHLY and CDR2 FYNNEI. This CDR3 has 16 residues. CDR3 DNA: TGTACCAGTAACCCACAGGGGGTTGAGGGGACCGGGGAGCTGTTTTTT. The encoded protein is CTSNPQGVEGTGELFF.

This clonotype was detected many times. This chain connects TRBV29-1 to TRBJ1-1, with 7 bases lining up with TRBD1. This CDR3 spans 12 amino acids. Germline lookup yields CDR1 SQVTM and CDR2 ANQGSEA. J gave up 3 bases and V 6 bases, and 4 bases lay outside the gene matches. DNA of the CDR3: TGCAGCGTATGCGGACAGGACACTGAAGCTTTCTTT. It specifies CSVCGQDTEAFF.

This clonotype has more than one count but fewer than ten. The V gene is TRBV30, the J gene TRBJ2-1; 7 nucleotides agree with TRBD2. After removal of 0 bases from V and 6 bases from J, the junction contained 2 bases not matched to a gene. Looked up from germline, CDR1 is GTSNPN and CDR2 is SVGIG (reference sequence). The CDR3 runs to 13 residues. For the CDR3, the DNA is TGTGCCTGGAGTGTGGGAGGGGTCAATGAGCAGTTCTTC. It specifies CAWSVGGVNEQFF.

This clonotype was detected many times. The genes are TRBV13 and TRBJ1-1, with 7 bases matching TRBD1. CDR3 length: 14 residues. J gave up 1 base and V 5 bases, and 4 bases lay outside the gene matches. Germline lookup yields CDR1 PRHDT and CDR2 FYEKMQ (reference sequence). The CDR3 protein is CASSLDRRNTEAFF. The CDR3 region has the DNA TGTGCCAGCAGCCTGGACAGGAGGAACACTGAAGCTTTCTTT.

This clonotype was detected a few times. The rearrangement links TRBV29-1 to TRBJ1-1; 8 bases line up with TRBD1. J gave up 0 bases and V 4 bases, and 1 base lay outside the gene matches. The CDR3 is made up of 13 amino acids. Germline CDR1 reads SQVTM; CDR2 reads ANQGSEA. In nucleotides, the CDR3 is TGCAGCGTTGCCAGGGGGCTGAACACTGAAGCTTTCTTT. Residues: CSVARGLNTEAFF.

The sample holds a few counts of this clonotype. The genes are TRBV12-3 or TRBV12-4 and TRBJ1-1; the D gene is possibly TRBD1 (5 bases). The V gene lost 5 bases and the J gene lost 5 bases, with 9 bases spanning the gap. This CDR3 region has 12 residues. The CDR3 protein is CASSLGVTEAFF. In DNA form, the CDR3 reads TGTGCCAGCAGTCTAGGGGTAACTGAAGCTTTCTTT.

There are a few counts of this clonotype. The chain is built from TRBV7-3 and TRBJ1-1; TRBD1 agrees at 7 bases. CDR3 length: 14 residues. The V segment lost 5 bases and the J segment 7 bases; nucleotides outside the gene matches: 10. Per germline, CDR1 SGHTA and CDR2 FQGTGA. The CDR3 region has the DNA TGTGCCAGCAGCGATCCCGGACAGGAGAATGAAGCTTTCTTT. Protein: CASSDPGQENEAFF.

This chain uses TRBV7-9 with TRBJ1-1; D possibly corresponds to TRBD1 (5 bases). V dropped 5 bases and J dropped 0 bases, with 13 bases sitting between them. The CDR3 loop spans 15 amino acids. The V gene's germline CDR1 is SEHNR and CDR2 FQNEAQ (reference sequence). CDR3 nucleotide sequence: TGTGCCAGCAGCCCACCACAGGCAATGAACACTGAAGCTTTCTTT. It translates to CASSPPQAMNTEAFF.

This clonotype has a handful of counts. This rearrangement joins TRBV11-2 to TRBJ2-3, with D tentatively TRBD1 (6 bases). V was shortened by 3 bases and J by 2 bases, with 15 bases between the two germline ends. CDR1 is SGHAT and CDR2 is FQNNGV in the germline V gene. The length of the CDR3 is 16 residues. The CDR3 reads CASSFTGLDVTDTQYF. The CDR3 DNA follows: TGTGCCAGCAGCTTCACAGGGCTTGATGTCACAGATACGCAGTATTTT.

CDR3 sequence: CASSITTLSYNEQFF. The CDR3 nucleotides read TGTGCCAGTAGTATAACTACCCTCTCCTACAATGAGCAGTTCTTC. The chain couples TRBV19 to TRBJ2-1; D not resolved. Trimming stripped 2 bases from V and 0 bases from J, with 8 bases between. CDR3 length: 15 amino acids. The V gene's germline CDR1 is LNHDA and CDR2 SQIVND (reference sequence).